This T cell receptor (beta chain) was profiled in a study of response to subunit inactivated influenza vaccine. In this sample, this clonotype turned up a few times. V was trimmed by 5 bases and J by 6 bases, leaving 15 bases between them. This CDR3 has 14 amino acids. Germline CDR1 MNHEY, CDR2 SMNVEV (reference sequence). TCRdb called the RT-PCR reads again in MiXCR, with one record for every CDR3 protein. The sample carries around 750,000 distinct CDR3 sequences, less than 25% recorded once. The sample in question was PBMCs from blood, obtained around 5 days after vaccination. The chain uses TRBV27 and TRBJ2-3; D is unresolved. The receptor's source is a man aged 45-65 years who received an inactivated influenza vaccine. CDR3: CASSRTLLGDTQYF. CDR3 nucleotide sequence: TGTGCCAGCAGTCGAACCCTGCTAGGGGATACGCAGTATTTT.